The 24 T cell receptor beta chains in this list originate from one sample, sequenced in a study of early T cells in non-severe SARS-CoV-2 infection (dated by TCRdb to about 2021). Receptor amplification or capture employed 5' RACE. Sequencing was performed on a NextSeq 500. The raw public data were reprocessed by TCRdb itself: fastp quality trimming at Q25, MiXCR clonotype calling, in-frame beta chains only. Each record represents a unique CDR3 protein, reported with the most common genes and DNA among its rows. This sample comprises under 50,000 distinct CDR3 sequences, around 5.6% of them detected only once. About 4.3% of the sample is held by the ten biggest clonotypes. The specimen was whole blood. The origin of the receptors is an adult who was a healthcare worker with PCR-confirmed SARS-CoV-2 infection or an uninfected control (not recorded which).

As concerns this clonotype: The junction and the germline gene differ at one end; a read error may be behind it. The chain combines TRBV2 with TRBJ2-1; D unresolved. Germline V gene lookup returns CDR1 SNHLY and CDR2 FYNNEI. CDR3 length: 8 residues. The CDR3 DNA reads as TGTGCCAGCAGTGACAAGCTCTTC. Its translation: CASSDKLF.

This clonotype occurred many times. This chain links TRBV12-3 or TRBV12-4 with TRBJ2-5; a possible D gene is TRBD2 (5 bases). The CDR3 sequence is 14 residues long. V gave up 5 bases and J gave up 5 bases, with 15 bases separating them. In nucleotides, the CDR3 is TGTGCCAGCAGTCCGGGCCCGAGGGAGGAGACCCAGTACTTC. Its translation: CASSPGPREETQYF.

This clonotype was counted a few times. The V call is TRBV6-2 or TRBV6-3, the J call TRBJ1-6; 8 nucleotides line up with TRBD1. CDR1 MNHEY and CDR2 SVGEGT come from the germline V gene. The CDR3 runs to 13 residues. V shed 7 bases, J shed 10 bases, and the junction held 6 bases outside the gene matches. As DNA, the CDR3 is TGTGCCAGCACCGCCGGACAGGGCTCACCCCTCCACTTT. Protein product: CASTAGQGSPLHF.

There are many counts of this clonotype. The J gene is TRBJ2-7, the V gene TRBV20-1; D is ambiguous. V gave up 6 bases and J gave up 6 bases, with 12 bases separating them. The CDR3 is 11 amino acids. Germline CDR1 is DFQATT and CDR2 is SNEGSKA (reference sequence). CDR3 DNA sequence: TGCAGTGCCCAATGGGCCGGCGAGCAGTACTTC. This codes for CSAQWAGEQYF.

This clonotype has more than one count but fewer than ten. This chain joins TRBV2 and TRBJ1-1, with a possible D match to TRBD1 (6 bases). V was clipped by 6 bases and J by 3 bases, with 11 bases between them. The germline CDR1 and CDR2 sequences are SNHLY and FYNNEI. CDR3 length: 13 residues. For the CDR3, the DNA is TGTGCCAGCAGAGGGGACACTTACACTGAAGCTTTCTTT. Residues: CASRGDTYTEAFF.

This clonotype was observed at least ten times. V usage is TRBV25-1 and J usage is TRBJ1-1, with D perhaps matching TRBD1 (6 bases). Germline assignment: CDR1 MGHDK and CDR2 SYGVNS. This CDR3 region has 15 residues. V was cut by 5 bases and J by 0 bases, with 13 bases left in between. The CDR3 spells CASSYNRDMNTEAFF. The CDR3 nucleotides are TGTGCCAGCAGTTACAACAGGGACATGAACACTGAAGCTTTCTTT.

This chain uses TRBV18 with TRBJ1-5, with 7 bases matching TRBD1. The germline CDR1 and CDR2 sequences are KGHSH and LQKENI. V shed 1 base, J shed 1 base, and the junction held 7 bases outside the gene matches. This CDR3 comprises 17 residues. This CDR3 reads CASSPQGAGRSNQPQHF. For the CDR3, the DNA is TGTGCCAGCTCACCACAGGGGGCTGGTAGAAGCAATCAGCCCCAGCATTTT.

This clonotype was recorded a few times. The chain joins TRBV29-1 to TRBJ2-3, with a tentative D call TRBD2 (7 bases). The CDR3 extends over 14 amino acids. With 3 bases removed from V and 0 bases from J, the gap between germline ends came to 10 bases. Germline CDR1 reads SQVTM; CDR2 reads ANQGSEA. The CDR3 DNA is TGCAGCGTTGAGGGGGGGCCCAGCACAGATACGCAGTATTTT. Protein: CSVEGGPSTDTQYF.

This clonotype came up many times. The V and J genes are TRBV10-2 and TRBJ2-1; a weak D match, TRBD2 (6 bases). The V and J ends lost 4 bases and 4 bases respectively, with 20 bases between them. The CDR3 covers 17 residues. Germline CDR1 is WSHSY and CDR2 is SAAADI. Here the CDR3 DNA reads TGCGCCAGCAGTGGGGGCGGGAAGGATATGAATTACAATGAGCAGTTCTTC. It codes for CASSGGGKDMNYNEQFF.

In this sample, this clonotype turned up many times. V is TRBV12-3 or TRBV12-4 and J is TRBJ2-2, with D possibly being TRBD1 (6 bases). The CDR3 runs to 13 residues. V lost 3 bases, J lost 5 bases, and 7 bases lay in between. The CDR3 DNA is TGTGCCAGCAGTTTTCAGGGGACCGGGGAGCTGTTTTTT. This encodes CASSFQGTGELFF.

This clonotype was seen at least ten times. CDR3 coding DNA: TGCGCCAGCAGCTTGGTCCGTGGGTGGGCCAACGTCCTGACTTTC. This sequence encodes CASSLVRGWANVLTF. This chain links TRBV5-1 with TRBJ2-6; unclear D gene. The CDR3 loop spans 15 amino acids. From germline, CDR1 is SGHRS and CDR2 YFSETQ. V dropped 0 bases and J dropped 5 bases, with 9 bases sitting between them.

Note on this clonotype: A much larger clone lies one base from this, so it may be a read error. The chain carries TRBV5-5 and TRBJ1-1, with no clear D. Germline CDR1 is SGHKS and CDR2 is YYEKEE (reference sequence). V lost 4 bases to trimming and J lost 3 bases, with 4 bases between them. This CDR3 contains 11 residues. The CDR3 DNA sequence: TGTGCCAGCAGCCCGCACACTGAAGCTTTCTTT. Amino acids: CASSPHTEAFF.

CDR3 in DNA: TGTGCCAGCAGTGAGGGGGGGAGGAGAGGAGAGACCCAGTACTTC. This encodes CASSEGGRRGETQYF. V usage is TRBV2 and J usage is TRBJ2-5; 7 positions match TRBD2. V shed 3 bases, J shed 4 bases, and the junction held 8 bases outside the gene matches. The CDR3 runs to 15 residues. The germline V gene has CDR1 SNHLY and CDR2 FYNNEI.

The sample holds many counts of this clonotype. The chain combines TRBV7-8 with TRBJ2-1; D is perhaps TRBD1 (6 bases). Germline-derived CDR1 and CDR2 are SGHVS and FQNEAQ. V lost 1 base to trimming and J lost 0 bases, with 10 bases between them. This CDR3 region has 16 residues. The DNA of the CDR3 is TGTGCCAGCAGCTTAGACAGGGCTCTCTCCTACAATGAGCAGTTCTTC. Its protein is CASSLDRALSYNEQFF.

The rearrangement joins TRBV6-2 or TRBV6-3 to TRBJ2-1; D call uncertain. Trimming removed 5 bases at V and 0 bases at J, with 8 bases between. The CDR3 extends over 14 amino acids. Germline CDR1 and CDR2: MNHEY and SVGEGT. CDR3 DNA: TGTGCCAGCAGTCGGGCCGCCTCCTACAATGAGCAGTTCTTC. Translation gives CASSRAASYNEQFF.

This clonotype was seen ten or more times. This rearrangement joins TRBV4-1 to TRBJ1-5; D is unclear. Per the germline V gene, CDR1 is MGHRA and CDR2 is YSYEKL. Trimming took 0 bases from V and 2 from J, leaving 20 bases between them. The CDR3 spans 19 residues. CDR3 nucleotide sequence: TGCGCCAGCAGCCAAGATCCTTTGGAGGCCGGGAGGGGCAATCAGCCCCAGCATTTT. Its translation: CASSQDPLEAGRGNQPQHF.

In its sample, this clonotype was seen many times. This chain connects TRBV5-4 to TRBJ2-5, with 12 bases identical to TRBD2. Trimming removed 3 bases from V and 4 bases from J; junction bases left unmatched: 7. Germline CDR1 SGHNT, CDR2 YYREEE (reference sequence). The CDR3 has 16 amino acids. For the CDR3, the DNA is TGTGCCAGCAGCTCCGATGCGGGACTAGCGGGAGAGACCCAGTACTTC. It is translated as CASSSDAGLAGETQYF.

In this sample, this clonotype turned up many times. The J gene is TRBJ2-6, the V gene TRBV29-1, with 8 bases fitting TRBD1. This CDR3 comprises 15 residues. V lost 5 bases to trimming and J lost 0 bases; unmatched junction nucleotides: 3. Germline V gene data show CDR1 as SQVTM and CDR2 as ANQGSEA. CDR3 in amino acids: CSVLDRGSGANVLTF. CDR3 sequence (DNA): TGCAGCGTTCTTGACAGGGGCTCTGGGGCCAACGTCCTGACTTTC.

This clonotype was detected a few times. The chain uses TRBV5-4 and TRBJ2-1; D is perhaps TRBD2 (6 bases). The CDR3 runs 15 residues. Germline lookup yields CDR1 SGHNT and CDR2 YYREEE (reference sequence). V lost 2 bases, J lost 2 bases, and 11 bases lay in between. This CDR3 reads CASSFGSRTYNEQFF. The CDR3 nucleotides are TGTGCCAGCAGCTTCGGGAGTAGGACCTACAATGAGCAGTTCTTC.

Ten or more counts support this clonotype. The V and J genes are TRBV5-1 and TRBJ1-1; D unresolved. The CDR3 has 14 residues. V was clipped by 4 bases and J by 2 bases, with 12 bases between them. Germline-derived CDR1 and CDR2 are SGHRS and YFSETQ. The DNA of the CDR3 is TGCGCCAGCAGCCTCCCGAAAGGAAACACTGAAGCTTTCTTT. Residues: CASSLPKGNTEAFF.

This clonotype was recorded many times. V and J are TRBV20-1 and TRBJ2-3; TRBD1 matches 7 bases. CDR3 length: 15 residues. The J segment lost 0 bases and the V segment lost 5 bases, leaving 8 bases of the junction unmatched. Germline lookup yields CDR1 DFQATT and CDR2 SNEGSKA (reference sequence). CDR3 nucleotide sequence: TGCAGTGCTCACAGGGGTCTTACTAGCACAGATACGCAGTATTTT. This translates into CSAHRGLTSTDTQYF.

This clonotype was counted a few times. This chain's CDR3 is CASSETTSGGHEQFF. The CDR3 bases are TGTGCCAGCAGTGAAACGACTAGCGGGGGGCATGAGCAGTTCTTC. V usage is TRBV2 and J usage is TRBJ2-1; 13 bases are a match to TRBD2. V lost 2 bases to trimming and J lost 8 bases; unmatched junction nucleotides: 3. Germline V gene data show CDR1 as SNHLY and CDR2 as FYNNEI. This CDR3 region has 15 residues.

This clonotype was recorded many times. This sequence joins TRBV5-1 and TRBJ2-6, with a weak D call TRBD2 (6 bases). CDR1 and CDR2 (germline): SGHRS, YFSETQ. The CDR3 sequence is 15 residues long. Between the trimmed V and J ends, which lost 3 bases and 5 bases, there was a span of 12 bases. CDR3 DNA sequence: TGCGCCAGCAGCTCTCCAGGGACTCGGGCCAACGTCCTGACTTTC. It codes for CASSSPGTRANVLTF.

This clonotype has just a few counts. The CDR3 region is CASSPRDRGVRETQYF. The DNA for the CDR3 is TGTGCCAGCTCACCAAGGGACAGGGGCGTTCGAGAGACCCAGTACTTC. This chain links TRBV18 with TRBJ2-5; 10 nucleotides agree with TRBD1. The CDR3 consists of 16 residues. The germline V gene encodes CDR1 KGHSH and CDR2 LQKENI. Losses at the gene ends were 2 bases for V and 4 bases for J; bases not matched to a gene: 7. Full variable domain (rest looked up from reference TRBV18 and TRBJ2-5): NAGVMQNPRHLVRRRGQEARLRCSPMKGHSHVYWYRQLPEEGLKFMVYLQKENIIDESGMPKERFSAEFPKEGPSILRIQQVVRGDSAAYFCASSPRDRGVRETQYFGPGTRLLVL.